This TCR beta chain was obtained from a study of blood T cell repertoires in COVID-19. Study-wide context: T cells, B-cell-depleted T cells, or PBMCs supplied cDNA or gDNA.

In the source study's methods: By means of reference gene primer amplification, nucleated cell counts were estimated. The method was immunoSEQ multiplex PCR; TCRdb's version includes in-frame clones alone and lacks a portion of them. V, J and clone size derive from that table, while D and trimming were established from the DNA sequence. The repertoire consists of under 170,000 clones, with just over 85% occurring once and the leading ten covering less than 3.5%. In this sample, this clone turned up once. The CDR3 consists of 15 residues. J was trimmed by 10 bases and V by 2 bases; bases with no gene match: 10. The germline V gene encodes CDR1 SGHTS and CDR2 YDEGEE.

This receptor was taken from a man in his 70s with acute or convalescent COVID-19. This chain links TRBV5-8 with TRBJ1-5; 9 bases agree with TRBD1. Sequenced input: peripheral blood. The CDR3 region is CASSLAGQGIKPQHF. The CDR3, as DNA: TGTGCCAGCAGCTTAGCGGGACAGGGCATCAAACCCCAGCATTTT.